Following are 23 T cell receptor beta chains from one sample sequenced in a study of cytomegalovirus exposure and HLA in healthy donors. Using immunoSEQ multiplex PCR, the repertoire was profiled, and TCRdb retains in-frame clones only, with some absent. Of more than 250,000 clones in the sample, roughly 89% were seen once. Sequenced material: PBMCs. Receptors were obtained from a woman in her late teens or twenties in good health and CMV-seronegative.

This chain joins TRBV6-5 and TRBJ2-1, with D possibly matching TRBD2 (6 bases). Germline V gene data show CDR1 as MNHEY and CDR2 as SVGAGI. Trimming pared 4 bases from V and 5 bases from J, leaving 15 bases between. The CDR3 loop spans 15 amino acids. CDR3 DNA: TGTGCCAGCAGTTCATTGGGAGGAGTAAACAATGAGCAGTTCTTC. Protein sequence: CASSSLGGVNNEQFF.

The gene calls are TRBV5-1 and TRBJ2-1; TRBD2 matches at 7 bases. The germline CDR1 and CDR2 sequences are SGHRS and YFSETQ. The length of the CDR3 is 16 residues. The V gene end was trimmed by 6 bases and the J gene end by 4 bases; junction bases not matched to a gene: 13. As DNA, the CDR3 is TGCGCCAGCACTAACAGAGCTAGCGGACGATACAATGAGCAGTTCTTC. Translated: CASTNRASGRYNEQFF.

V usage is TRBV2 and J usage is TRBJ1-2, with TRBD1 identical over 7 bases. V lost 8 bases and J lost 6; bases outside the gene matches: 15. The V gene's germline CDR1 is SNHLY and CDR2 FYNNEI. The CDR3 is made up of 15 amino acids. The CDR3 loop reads CASSDRRQGSNGYTF. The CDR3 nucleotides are TGTGCCAGCTCTGACCGGAGACAGGGAAGTAATGGCTACACCTTC.

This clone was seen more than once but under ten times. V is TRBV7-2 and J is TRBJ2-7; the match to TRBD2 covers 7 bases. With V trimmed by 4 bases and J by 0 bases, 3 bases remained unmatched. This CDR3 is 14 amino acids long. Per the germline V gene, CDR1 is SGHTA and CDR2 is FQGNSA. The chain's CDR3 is CASSSGLHSYEQYF. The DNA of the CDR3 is TGTGCCAGCAGCTCGGGACTACACTCCTACGAGCAGTACTTC. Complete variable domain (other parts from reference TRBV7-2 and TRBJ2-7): GAGVSQSPSNKVTEKGKDVELRCDPISGHTALYWYRQSLGQGLEFLIYFQGNSAPDKSGLPSDRFSAERTGGSVSTLTIQRTQQEDSAVYLCASSSGLHSYEQYFGPGTRLTVT.

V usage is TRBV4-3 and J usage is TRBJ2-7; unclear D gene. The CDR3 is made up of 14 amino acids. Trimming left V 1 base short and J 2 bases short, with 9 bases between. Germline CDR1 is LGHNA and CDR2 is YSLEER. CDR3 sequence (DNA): TGCGCCAGCAGCCAAGGCAGGCGACCCTACGAGCAGTACTTC. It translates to CASSQGRRPYEQYF.

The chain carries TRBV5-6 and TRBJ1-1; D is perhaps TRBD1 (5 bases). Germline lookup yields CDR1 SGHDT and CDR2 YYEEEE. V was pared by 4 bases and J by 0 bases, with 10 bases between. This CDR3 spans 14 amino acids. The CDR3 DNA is TGTGCCAGCAGCCCCTCAGGGATGAACACTGAAGCTTTCTTT. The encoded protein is CASSPSGMNTEAFF.

For the CDR3, the DNA is TGCGCCAGCAGCGGCCGAGAGGCAACTAATGAAAAACTGTTTTTT. The encoded protein is CASSGREATNEKLFF. This sequence joins TRBV5-1 and TRBJ1-4; D not certain. This CDR3 comprises 15 residues. V lost 4 bases, J lost 0 bases, and 10 bases lay in between. The germline gives CDR1 SGHRS, CDR2 YFSETQ.

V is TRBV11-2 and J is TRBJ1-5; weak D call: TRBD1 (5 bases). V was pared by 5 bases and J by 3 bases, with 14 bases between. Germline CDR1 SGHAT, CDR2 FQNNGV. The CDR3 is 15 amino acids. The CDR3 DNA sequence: TGTGCCAGCAGCCCCGCTGGAGGGGTCAATCAGCCCCAGCATTTT. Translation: CASSPAGGVNQPQHF.

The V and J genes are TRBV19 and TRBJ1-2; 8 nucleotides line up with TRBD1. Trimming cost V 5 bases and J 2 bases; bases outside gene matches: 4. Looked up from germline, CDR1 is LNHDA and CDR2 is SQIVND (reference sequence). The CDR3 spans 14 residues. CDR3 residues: CASSPRGRNYGYTF. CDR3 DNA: TGTGCCAGTAGTCCCAGGGGGCGCAACTATGGCTACACCTTC.

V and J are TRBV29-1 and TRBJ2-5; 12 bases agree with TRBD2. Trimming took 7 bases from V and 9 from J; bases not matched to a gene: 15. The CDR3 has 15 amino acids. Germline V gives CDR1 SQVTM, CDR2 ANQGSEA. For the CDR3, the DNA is TGCAGCGGGGACCCCGGACTAGCGGGGAAGACGGCCCAGTACTTC. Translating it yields CSGDPGLAGKTAQYF.

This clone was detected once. The CDR3 sequence is CAISGQGETQYF. CDR3 DNA sequence: TGTGCCATCAGTGGACAGGGGGAGACCCAGTACTTC. This chain uses TRBV10-3 with TRBJ2-5, with 8 bases lining up with TRBD1. This CDR3 is 12 amino acids long. After removal of 4 bases from V and 5 bases from J, the junction contained 0 bases not matched to a gene. Germline CDR1 reads ENHRY; CDR2 reads SYGVKD.

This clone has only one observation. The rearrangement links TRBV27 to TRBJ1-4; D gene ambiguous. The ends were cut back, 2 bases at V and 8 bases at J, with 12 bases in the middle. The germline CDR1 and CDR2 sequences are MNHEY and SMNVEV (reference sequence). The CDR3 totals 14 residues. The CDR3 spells CASSLMAGREKLFF. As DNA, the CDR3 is TGTGCCAGCAGTTTAATGGCAGGCCGAGAAAAACTGTTTTTT.

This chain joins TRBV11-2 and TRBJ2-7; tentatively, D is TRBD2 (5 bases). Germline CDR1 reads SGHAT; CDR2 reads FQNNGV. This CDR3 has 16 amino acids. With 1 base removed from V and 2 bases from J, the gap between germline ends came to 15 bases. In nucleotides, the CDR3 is TGTGCCAGCAGCTTAGCGGAGCGGCCCCCCACCTACGAGCAGTACTTC. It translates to CASSLAERPPTYEQYF.

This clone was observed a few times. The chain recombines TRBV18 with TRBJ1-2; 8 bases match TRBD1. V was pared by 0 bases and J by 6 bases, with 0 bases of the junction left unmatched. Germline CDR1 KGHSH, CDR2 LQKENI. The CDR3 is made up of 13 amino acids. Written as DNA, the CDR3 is TGTGCCAGCTCACCACCGACAGGGGATGGCTACACCTTC. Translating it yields CASSPPTGDGYTF. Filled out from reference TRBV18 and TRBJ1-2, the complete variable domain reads NAGVMQNPRHLVRRRGQEARLRCSPMKGHSHVYWYRQLPEEGLKFMVYLQKENIIDESGMPKERFSAEFPKEGPSILRIQQVVRGDSAAYFCASSPPTGDGYTFGSGTRLTVV.

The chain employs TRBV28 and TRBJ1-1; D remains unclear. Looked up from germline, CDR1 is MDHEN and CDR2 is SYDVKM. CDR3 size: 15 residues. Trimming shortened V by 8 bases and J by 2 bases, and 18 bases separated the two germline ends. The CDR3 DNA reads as TGTGCCAGCGGATTAGCCCTAACAACCAACACTGAAGCTTTCTTT. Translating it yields CASGLALTTNTEAFF.

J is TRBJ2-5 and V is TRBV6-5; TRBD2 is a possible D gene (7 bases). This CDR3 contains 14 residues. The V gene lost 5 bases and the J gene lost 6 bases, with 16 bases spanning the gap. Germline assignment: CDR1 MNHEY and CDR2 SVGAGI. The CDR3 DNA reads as TGTGCCAGCAGTACAGGCGGGGGCAGGCAGACCCAGTACTTC. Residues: CASSTGGGRQTQYF.

CDR3 amino acids: CASRAAGGSLYGYTF. CDR3 coding DNA: TGTGCCAGCAGAGCCGCAGGGGGTTCCCTCTATGGCTACACCTTC. This chain connects TRBV5-6 to TRBJ1-2; 7 nucleotides agree with TRBD1. The V gene's germline CDR1 is SGHDT and CDR2 YYEEEE. The CDR3 is 15 residues long. J lost 4 bases, V lost 5 bases, and 11 bases had no gene match.

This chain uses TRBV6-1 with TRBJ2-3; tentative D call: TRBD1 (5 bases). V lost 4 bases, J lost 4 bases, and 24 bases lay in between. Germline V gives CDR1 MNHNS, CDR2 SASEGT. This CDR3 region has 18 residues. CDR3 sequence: CASSAFIGTHLGADTQYF. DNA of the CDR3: TGTGCCAGCAGTGCATTTATCGGAACTCATCTAGGGGCAGATACGCAGTATTTT.

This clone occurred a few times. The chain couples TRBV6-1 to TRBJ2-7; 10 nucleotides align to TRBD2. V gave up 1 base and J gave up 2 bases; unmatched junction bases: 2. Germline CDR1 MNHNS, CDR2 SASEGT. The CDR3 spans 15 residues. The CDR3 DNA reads TGTGCCAGCAGTGAAGAGCTAGCGGGAGCCTACGAGCAGTACTTC. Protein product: CASSEELAGAYEQYF.

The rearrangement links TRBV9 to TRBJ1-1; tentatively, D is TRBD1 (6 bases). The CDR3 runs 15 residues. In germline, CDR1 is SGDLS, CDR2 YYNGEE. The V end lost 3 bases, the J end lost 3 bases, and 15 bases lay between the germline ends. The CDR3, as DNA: TGTGCCAGCAGCGACAGGACAGACTTGGACACTGAAGCTTTCTTT. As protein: CASSDRTDLDTEAFF.

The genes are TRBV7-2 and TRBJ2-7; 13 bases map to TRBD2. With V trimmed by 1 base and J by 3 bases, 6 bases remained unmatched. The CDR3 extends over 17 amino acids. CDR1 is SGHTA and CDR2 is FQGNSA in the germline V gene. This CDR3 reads CASSLGRTSGSFYEQYF. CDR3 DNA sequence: TGTGCCAGCAGCTTAGGACGGACTAGCGGGAGTTTCTACGAGCAGTACTTC.

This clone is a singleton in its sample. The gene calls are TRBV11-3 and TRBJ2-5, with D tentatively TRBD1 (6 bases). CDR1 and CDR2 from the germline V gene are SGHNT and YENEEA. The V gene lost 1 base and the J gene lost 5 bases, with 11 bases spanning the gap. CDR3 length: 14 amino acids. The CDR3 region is CASSLAGVGETQYF. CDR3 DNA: TGTGCCAGCAGCTTAGCAGGGGTGGGCGAGACCCAGTACTTC.

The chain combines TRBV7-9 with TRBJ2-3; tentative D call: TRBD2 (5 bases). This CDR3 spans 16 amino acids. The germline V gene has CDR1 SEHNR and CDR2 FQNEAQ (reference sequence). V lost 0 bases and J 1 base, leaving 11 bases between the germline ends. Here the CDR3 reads CASSLAAEEGTDTQYF. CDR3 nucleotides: TGTGCCAGCAGCTTAGCGGCCGAGGAGGGCACAGATACGCAGTATTTT.